The clone carrying this TCR beta chain turned up a few times. Its antigen is not known. This sample was taken from a study of OX40 agonist ivuxolimab in advanced cancers. Study summary: Every 2 weeks, ivuxolimab was infused into the patients intravenously at between 0.01 and 10 mg/kg. People in dose escalation had one of these cancers: hepatocellular carcinoma, melanoma, renal cell or head and neck cancer. Regarding the study as a whole: CD8+ T cells averaged more expanded clones than CD4+.

The CDR3 extends over 13 amino acids. With 7 bases clipped from V and 6 bases from J, the junction kept 6 bases outside the gene matches. Germline lookup yields CDR1 SEHNR and CDR2 FQNEAQ (reference sequence). Libraries were prepared by immunoSEQ multiplex PCR; TCRdb keeps only in-frame clonotypes and omits some of them. The sample holds around 80,000 clones; about 86% are singletons and the top ten take around 0.94%. The clonotype comes from an adult with an advanced solid tumor such as melanoma, head and neck, liver or kidney cancer. Sequencing used CD4+ or CD8+ T cells sorted from blood, obtained in a trial of the OX40 agonist ivuxolimab. This chain joins TRBV7-9 and TRBJ1-1, with TRBD1 matching over 9 bases. The CDR3 loop is CASISGTGSEAFF. The CDR3 nucleotides read TGTGCCAGCATTAGCGGGACAGGGTCTGAAGCTTTCTTT.